The rows below give T cell receptor beta chains drawn from one sample of a study of human T cells and chemical hapten exposure. TCRdb re-called the RACE reads through MiXCR, storing one row per CDR3 protein. The sample consists of some 79,000 distinct CDR3 sequences, roughly a tenth of them appearing once. The source material was whole blood, sampled in connection with sensitization to the hapten diphenylcyclopropenone (DPC). These receptors came from a woman aged 45-59 years with alopecia areata. Some clones in this sample may be carry-over from other donors' samples. The CDR3 runs from the conserved cysteine through the conserved F or W. D genes are given only for firm matches. A clone size is listed for some rows: how often the clone was seen (once, few, many), or a class if it is expanded.

TRBV18,TRBD1,many,TRBJ1-6,TGTGCCAGCTCACCGTCGGGACAGTATAATTCACCCCTCCACTTT,CASSPSGQYNSPLHF
TRBV5-4,-,-,TRBJ2-3,TGTGCCAGCAGCTTGGCCGGGCTAAGGAGAGGGAAGACAGATACGCAGTATTTT,CASSLAGLRRGKTDTQYF
TRBV7-2,TRBD1,many,TRBJ2-3,TGTGCCAGCAGCCTACCCACAGGACAGGGGTCAGATACGCAGTATTTT,CASSLPTGQGSDTQYF
TRBV14,-,many,TRBJ1-3,TGTGCCAGCAGCCCGAAGCTTTCTGGAAACACCATATATTTT,CASSPKLSGNTIYF
TRBV2,-,-,TRBJ1-5,TGTGCCAGCAGTGGGGGTCGATTTAATCAGCCCCAGCATTTT,CASSGGRFNQPQHF
TRBV12-3/TRBV12-4,-,many,TRBJ2-1,TGTGCCAGCAGGGGCCTCCTTCTAGCGCCCCTCGATGAGCAGTTCTTC,CASRGLLLAPLDEQFF
TRBV18,-,-,TRBJ1-5,TGTGCCAGCTCACCCCTTGGGGGGGCGACTCAGCCCCAGCATTTT,CASSPLGGATQPQHF
TRBV29-1,-,-,TRBJ2-6,TGCAGCGTTGAAGATCTTCCATTCACTGGGGCCAACGTCCTGACTTTC,CSVEDLPFTGANVLTF
TRBV12-3/TRBV12-4,TRBD1,-,TRBJ2-5,TGTGCCAGCAGACCAGGACAGGCGAACCAAGAGACCCAGTACTTC,CASRPGQANQETQYF
TRBV18,TRBD1,many,TRBJ1-5,TGTGCCAGCTCAGAAGGGACAGGCAATCAGCCCCAGCATTTT,CASSEGTGNQPQHF
TRBV25-1,-,-,TRBJ2-7,TGTGCCAGCGCGTCCGGGACCGAGAGAACCGAGCAGTACTTC,CASASGTERTEQYF
TRBV20-1,TRBD2,many,TRBJ2-1,TGCAGTGCTGCCCGACTAGCGAGTGAGCAGTTCTTC,CSAARLASEQFF
TRBV24-1,TRBD1,few,TRBJ1-5,TGTGCCACCAGTGCAGGGGGCAGCAATCAGCCCCAGCATTTT,CATSAGGSNQPQHF
TRBV7-3,-,-,TRBJ2-2,TGTGCCAGCAGCTTCGCAGGAGGGATGAACACCGGGGAGCTGTTTTTT,CASSFAGGMNTGELFF
TRBV14,TRBD1,many,TRBJ1-1,TGTGCCAGCAGCCGGACAGGGGCTACTGAAGCTTTCTTT,CASSRTGATEAFF